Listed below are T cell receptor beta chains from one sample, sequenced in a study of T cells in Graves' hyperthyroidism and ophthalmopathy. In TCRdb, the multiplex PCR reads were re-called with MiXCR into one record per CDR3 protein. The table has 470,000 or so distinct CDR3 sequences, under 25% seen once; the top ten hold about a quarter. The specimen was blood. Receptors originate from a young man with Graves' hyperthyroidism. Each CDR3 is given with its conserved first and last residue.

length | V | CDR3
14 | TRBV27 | CATLPLGRPDGYTF
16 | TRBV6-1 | CASRREQGAGGTEAFF
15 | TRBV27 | CASSPAGRGNTEAFF
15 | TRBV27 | CASSSEGIMTGELFF
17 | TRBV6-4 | CASSDRDRDSGANVLTF
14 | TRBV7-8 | CASSLARVGETQYF
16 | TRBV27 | CASAINQAYVSYEQYF
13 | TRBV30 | CASARSRWETQYF
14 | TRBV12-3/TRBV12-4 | CASSPPGRNSPLHF
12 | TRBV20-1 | CSARNSGETQYF
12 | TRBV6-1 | CASSAQNTEAFF
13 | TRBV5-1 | CASSPDASYEQYF
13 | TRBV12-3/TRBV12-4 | CASSPGTEETQYF
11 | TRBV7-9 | CATDRGTEAFF
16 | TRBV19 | CASMGLPGTANTEAFF
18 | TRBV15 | CATSRDLPKTTSGYEQYF
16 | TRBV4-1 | CASSQNRDISGNTIYF
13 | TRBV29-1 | CSVEDQQDTEAFF
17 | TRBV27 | CASSLSASGGTQETQYF
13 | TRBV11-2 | CASSLVRGTEAFF
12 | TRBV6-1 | CASSKDSYGYTF
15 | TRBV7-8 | CASSNWDRDPYEQYF
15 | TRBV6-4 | CASSQGQGATDTQYF
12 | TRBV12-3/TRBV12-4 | CASSFVNYEQYF
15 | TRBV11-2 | CASSLEDSGANVLTF
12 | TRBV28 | CACRVSNQPQHF
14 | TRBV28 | CASTPGEGNYEQYF
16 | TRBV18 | CASSPFPGRTSYEQYF